This is a list of T cell receptor beta chains from one sample in a study of vaccination effects on CD4 cells after COVID-19. Data came from immunoSEQ multiplex PCR; TCRdb stores just in-frame clones and leaves some out. The sample holds tens of thousands of clones; 73% are singletons and the top ten take roughly 1.2%. These TCRs' antigens remain unknown. Sequenced here: CD4+ T cells from PBMCs cultured with HCoV-229E spike peptides, sampled after COVID-19 vaccination. All receptors derive from a human donor who received a COVID-19 vaccine. The CDR3 runs from the conserved cysteine through the conserved F or W. A D gene is named only where the DNA matches it firmly. The size field is filled for only some rows; it gives once, few, many or a size class.

j_gene: TRBJ1-2
abundance: NA
v_gene: TRBV29-1
d_gene: TRBD1
CDR3nt: TGCAGCGTTGGCCAGGGGGCGATAGGGGGCTACACCTTC
CDR3aa: CSVGQGAIGGYTF

j_gene: TRBJ2-3
abundance: NA
v_gene: TRBV11-2
d_gene: NA
CDR3nt: TGTGCCAGCAGGTGGAGGCGGGGACAAAGCACAGATACGCAGTATTTT
CDR3aa: CASRWRRGQSTDTQYF

j_gene: TRBJ2-2
abundance: NA
v_gene: TRBV24-1
d_gene: NA
CDR3nt: TGTGCCACCAGTGCGGCTGCGGGGCGGAACACCGGGGAGCTGTTTTTT
CDR3aa: CATSAAAGRNTGELFF

j_gene: TRBJ2-2
abundance: NA
v_gene: TRBV7-2
d_gene: TRBD1
CDR3nt: TGTGCCAGCAGCTCAGGACAGGTTAACACCGGGGAGCTGTTTTTT
CDR3aa: CASSSGQVNTGELFF

j_gene: TRBJ1-6
abundance: NA
v_gene: TRBV2
d_gene: NA
CDR3nt: TGTGCCAGCAGTGATGTCGGGGGCGCTAATAATTCACCCCTCCACTTT
CDR3aa: CASSDVGGANNSPLHF

j_gene: TRBJ2-3
abundance: few
v_gene: TRBV4-2
d_gene: NA
CDR3nt: TGTGCCAGCAGCCAAGATCCGGGACTCCTCACAGATACGCAGTATTTT
CDR3aa: CASSQDPGLLTDTQYF

j_gene: TRBJ2-5
abundance: NA
v_gene: TRBV18
d_gene: NA
CDR3nt: TGTGCCAGCTCTCCGTCCCAAGAGACCCAGTACTTC
CDR3aa: CASSPSQETQYF

j_gene: TRBJ1-1
abundance: once
v_gene: TRBV5-4
d_gene: TRBD1
CDR3nt: TGTGCCAGCAGAATCCAAGGACAGGTCGTAACTGAAGCTTTCTTT
CDR3aa: CASRIQGQVVTEAFF

j_gene: TRBJ1-5
abundance: NA
v_gene: TRBV18
d_gene: NA
CDR3nt: TGTGCCAGCTCACCGATCGGCGGGGGACGTCAGCCCCAGCATTTT
CDR3aa: CASSPIGGGRQPQHF

j_gene: TRBJ1-6
abundance: NA
v_gene: TRBV18
d_gene: NA
CDR3nt: TGTGCCAGCTCACCATTAGGGATGGATTCACCCCTCCACTTT
CDR3aa: CASSPLGMDSPLHF

j_gene: TRBJ2-2
abundance: few
v_gene: TRBV9
d_gene: NA
CDR3nt: TGTGCCAGCAGCGTAGCTGTGCTAGTGGGCACCGGGGAGCTGTTTTTT
CDR3aa: CASSVAVLVGTGELFF

j_gene: TRBJ1-5
abundance: once
v_gene: TRBV28
d_gene: NA
CDR3nt: TGTGCCAGCAGCCTACTGAGCTTTAACGGCAATCAGCCCCAGCATTTT
CDR3aa: CASSLLSFNGNQPQHF

j_gene: TRBJ2-3
abundance: NA
v_gene: TRBV19
d_gene: NA
CDR3nt: TGTGCCAGTAGTATGGGAAGGGAGTGGGATACGCAGTATTTT
CDR3aa: CASSMGREWDTQYF

j_gene: TRBJ2-3
abundance: NA
v_gene: TRBV29-1
d_gene: TRBD1
CDR3nt: TGCAGCGTTGGAGGCGGACAGGGGGACTCAGATACGCAGTATTTT
CDR3aa: CSVGGGQGDSDTQYF

j_gene: TRBJ1-5
abundance: few
v_gene: TRBV7-9
d_gene: TRBD1
CDR3nt: TGTGCCAGCAGTCCAGGGGGCCCCCAGCCCCAGCATTTT
CDR3aa: CASSPGGPQPQHF

j_gene: TRBJ1-6
abundance: NA
v_gene: TRBV28
d_gene: NA
CDR3nt: TGTGCCAGCAGACTGAGCTATAATTCACCCCTCCACTTT
CDR3aa: CASRLSYNSPLHF

j_gene: TRBJ1-3
abundance: once
v_gene: TRBV5-1
d_gene: NA
CDR3nt: TGCGCCAGCAGCTTGGCGGGGGTAATGACTGGAAACACCATATATTTT
CDR3aa: CASSLAGVMTGNTIYF

j_gene: TRBJ1-1
abundance: NA
v_gene: TRBV6-2/TRBV6-3
d_gene: NA
CDR3nt: TGTGCCAGCAGGTACCCCCCGGGCCGGGAAGCTTTCTTT
CDR3aa: CASRYPPGREAFF

j_gene: TRBJ2-1
abundance: NA
v_gene: TRBV6-5
d_gene: NA
CDR3nt: TGTGCCAGCAACCGGGCCGGGACACAAGACAATGAGCAGTTCTTC
CDR3aa: CASNRAGTQDNEQFF

j_gene: TRBJ1-5
abundance: NA
v_gene: TRBV7-2
d_gene: TRBD1
CDR3nt: TGTGCCAGCAGCTTAGCCGGGACAGCCCGTCAGCCCCAGCATTTT
CDR3aa: CASSLAGTARQPQHF

j_gene: TRBJ1-2
abundance: NA
v_gene: TRBV6-5
d_gene: NA
CDR3nt: TGTGCCAGCAGTTACATAGGGGCTGGCTATGGCTACACCTTC
CDR3aa: CASSYIGAGYGYTF

j_gene: TRBJ2-3
abundance: NA
v_gene: TRBV5-1
d_gene: TRBD2
CDR3nt: TGCGCCAGCAGCTTGGCCAGGTCTAGCGGGGTCACAGATACGCAGTATTTT
CDR3aa: CASSLARSSGVTDTQYF

j_gene: TRBJ1-6
abundance: few
v_gene: TRBV9
d_gene: NA
CDR3nt: TGTGCCAGCACCGCCGACGGGAATTCACCCCTCCACTTT
CDR3aa: CASTADGNSPLHF

j_gene: TRBJ1-1
abundance: NA
v_gene: TRBV19
d_gene: TRBD1
CDR3nt: TGTGCCAGTACCTCGGGACAGCACAACACTGAAGCTTTCTTT
CDR3aa: CASTSGQHNTEAFF

j_gene: TRBJ2-1
abundance: NA
v_gene: TRBV29-1
d_gene: TRBD1
CDR3nt: TGCAGCGTTGCAAGACAGGGTTCCTACAATGAGCAGTTCTTC
CDR3aa: CSVARQGSYNEQFF

j_gene: TRBJ2-2
abundance: NA
v_gene: TRBV3-1/TRBV3-2
d_gene: TRBD2
CDR3nt: TGTGCCAGCAGCCGTAGCGGGGGGAACACCGGGGAGCTGTTTTTT
CDR3aa: CASSRSGGNTGELFF

j_gene: TRBJ2-1
abundance: NA
v_gene: TRBV5-1
d_gene: NA
CDR3nt: TGCGCCAGCAGCCTGAGCGGCAGCCTAGCCTACAATGAGCAGTTCTTC
CDR3aa: CASSLSGSLAYNEQFF

j_gene: TRBJ2-6
abundance: NA
v_gene: TRBV6-5
d_gene: NA
CDR3nt: TGTGCCAGCAGTTACGGGATCTCTGGGGCCAACGTCCTGACTTTC
CDR3aa: CASSYGISGANVLTF

j_gene: TRBJ1-4
abundance: NA
v_gene: TRBV12-3/TRBV12-4
d_gene: TRBD1
CDR3nt: TGTGCCAGCAGCGGGACAGGGGGTGAAAAACTGTTTTTT
CDR3aa: CASSGTGGEKLFF

j_gene: TRBJ2-3
abundance: NA
v_gene: TRBV6-6
d_gene: NA
CDR3nt: TGTGCCAGCAGTTACGGGGGTTGGACAGATACGCAGTATTTT
CDR3aa: CASSYGGWTDTQYF

j_gene: TRBJ2-2
abundance: once
v_gene: TRBV6-6
d_gene: NA
CDR3nt: TGTGCCAGCAGTGGGGGGGCGGGGACCGGGGAGCTGTTTTTT
CDR3aa: CASSGGAGTGELFF

j_gene: TRBJ1-3
abundance: few
v_gene: TRBV7-2
d_gene: NA
CDR3nt: TGTGCCAGCAGCTGGGGGAGCTCTGGAAACACCATATATTTT
CDR3aa: CASSWGSSGNTIYF

j_gene: TRBJ1-5
abundance: NA
v_gene: TRBV12-5
d_gene: NA
CDR3nt: TGTGCTAGTGGTTTCTCTAGCAATCAGCCCCAGCATTTT
CDR3aa: CASGFSSNQPQHF

j_gene: TRBJ1-6
abundance: NA
v_gene: TRBV10-2
d_gene: NA
CDR3nt: TGCGCCAGCACGCCCCGTCGGAATAATAATTCACCCCTCCACTTT
CDR3aa: CASTPRRNNNSPLHF

j_gene: TRBJ1-3
abundance: NA
v_gene: TRBV2
d_gene: TRBD1
CDR3nt: TGTGCCAGCCTAACAGGGGGCTCTGGAAACACCATATATTTT
CDR3aa: CASLTGGSGNTIYF

j_gene: TRBJ2-2
abundance: few
v_gene: TRBV2
d_gene: NA
CDR3nt: TGTGCCAGCAATCCGAGGAACACCGGGGAGCTGTTTTTT
CDR3aa: CASNPRNTGELFF

j_gene: TRBJ1-1
abundance: NA
v_gene: TRBV28
d_gene: NA
CDR3nt: TGTGCCAGCAGTCTCCCTTTGGGGAACACTGAAGCTTTCTTT
CDR3aa: CASSLPLGNTEAFF

j_gene: TRBJ1-2
abundance: NA
v_gene: TRBV3-1/TRBV3-2
d_gene: TRBD1
CDR3nt: TGTGCCAGCAGCCAAGGAGGGGGCTTTCACAACATCAACTATGGCTACACCTTC
CDR3aa: CASSQGGGFHNINYGYTF

j_gene: TRBJ1-1
abundance: NA
v_gene: TRBV27
d_gene: NA
CDR3nt: TGTGCCAGCACCCCGCGGGGCGGCCACCTGGCTGAAGCTTTCTTT
CDR3aa: CASTPRGGHLAEAFF

j_gene: TRBJ1-3
abundance: NA
v_gene: TRBV7-2
d_gene: NA
CDR3nt: TGTGCCAGCAGCTTAGTCCAGGGATCTGGAAACACCATATATTTT
CDR3aa: CASSLVQGSGNTIYF